This entry lists 9 T cell receptor beta chains sequenced from one sample in a study of T-cell reconstitution after alpha-beta-depleted transplantation in children. This sample's TCRbeta library carried unique molecular identifier barcodes. TCRdb called the PCR reads again in MiXCR, with one record for every CDR3 protein. The sample lists 350,000 to 500,000 distinct CDR3 sequences, roughly 43% seen once, with roughly a quarter in the top ten. The sequences come from PBMCs, collected before TCRalphabeta/CD19-depleted stem cell transplant. The receptors stem from a girl aged 2-10 years with aplastic anemia, due to receive a stem cell transplant.

J is TRBJ1-1 and V is TRBV12-3 or TRBV12-4; TRBD1 might be the D (6 bases). The ends were cut back, 7 bases at V and 0 bases at J, with 18 bases in the middle. The CDR3 runs 16 residues. For the CDR3, the DNA is TGTGCCAGCACCCAGGGGAGCCCTACCTTGAACACTGAAGCTTTCTTT. Protein: CASTQGSPTLNTEAFF.

The V call is TRBV11-2, the J call TRBJ2-5, with D perhaps TRBD1 or TRBD2 (5 bases each). The CDR3 has 16 residues. Trimming removed 6 bases at V and 4 bases at J, with 21 bases between. The germline CDR1 and CDR2 sequences are SGHAT and FQNNGV. The CDR3 reads CASSRLLGPPGETQYF. The DNA of the CDR3 is TGTGCCAGCAGTCGGCTCCTGGGACCCCCCGGAGAGACCCAGTACTTC.

V gene TRBV29-1 combines with J gene TRBJ1-5, with D perhaps matching TRBD1 (5 bases). The CDR3 length is 13 residues. The germline V gene encodes CDR1 SQVTM and CDR2 ANQGSEA. Trimming removed 8 bases at V and 2 bases at J, with 13 bases between. This chain's CDR3 is CSFNPQGNQPQHF. DNA of the CDR3: TGCAGCTTCAATCCACAGGGCAATCAGCCCCAGCATTTT.

This clonotype has ten or more counts. This chain uses TRBV4-1 with TRBJ2-2; D ambiguous. Per the germline V gene, CDR1 is MGHRA and CDR2 is YSYEKL. V gave up 3 bases and J gave up 3 bases, with 5 bases separating them. This CDR3 is 13 amino acids long. Here the CDR3 reads CASSHLYTGELFF. Written as DNA, the CDR3 is TGCGCCAGCAGCCACCTGTACACCGGGGAGCTGTTTTTT.

CDR3 protein: CASSYSTGGGYNEQFF. The CDR3 nucleotides are TGTGCCAGCAGTTACTCTACGGGCGGGGGATACAATGAGCAGTTCTTC. The chain carries TRBV6-5 and TRBJ2-1; 7 bases map to TRBD2. Germline assignment: CDR1 MNHEY and CDR2 SVGAGI. CDR3 length: 16 residues. Trimming removed 0 bases from V and 4 bases from J; junction bases left unmatched: 6.

This clonotype was observed many times. V and J are TRBV20-1 and TRBJ2-4, with 9 positions matching TRBD1. Per the germline V gene, CDR1 is DFQATT and CDR2 is SNEGSKA (reference sequence). Trimming cost V 4 bases and J 0 bases; bases outside gene matches: 4. The CDR3 contains 15 residues. The CDR3: CSAIGQGLAKNIQYF. CDR3 sequence (DNA): TGCAGTGCTATTGGACAGGGGCTAGCCAAAAACATTCAGTACTTC.

V is TRBV5-1 and J is TRBJ2-3; 7 bases line up with TRBD2. Trimming took 1 base from V and 5 from J; bases not matched to a gene: 4. This CDR3 has 14 amino acids. Germline V gene sequence: CDR1 SGHRS, CDR2 YFSETQ. The CDR3 DNA sequence: TGCGCCAGCAGCTTGCGCGGGAGAGGAGATACGCAGTATTTT. The encoded protein is CASSLRGRGDTQYF.

J is TRBJ2-7 and V is TRBV29-1, with D possibly TRBD2 on 5 matching bases. The V gene's germline CDR1 is SQVTM and CDR2 ANQGSEA. The CDR3 runs to 14 residues. V lost 7 bases to trimming and J lost 2 bases, with 18 bases between them. The CDR3 is CSAPGDSHPYEQYF. DNA of the CDR3: TGCAGCGCCCCCGGGGATTCGCACCCCTACGAGCAGTACTTC.

The rearrangement links TRBV30 to TRBJ1-3; D remains unclear. Per the germline V gene, CDR1 is GTSNPN and CDR2 is SVGIG (reference sequence). Trimming removed 8 bases from V and 4 bases from J, with 15 bases in between. This CDR3 is 13 amino acids long. CDR3 bases: TGTGCCCGATCCCGAGGGTACGGAAACACCATATATTTT. Its protein product is CARSRGYGNTIYF.